What follows are 12 T cell receptor beta chains derived from one specimen sequenced in a study of spatial heterogeneity in lung cancer. TCRdb re-called the 5' RACE reads with MiXCR, one entry per CDR3 protein. The table includes roughly 80,000 distinct CDR3 sequences, about 7.8% detected once. Indicated time point: sample taken at primary tumor resection. This specimen was PBMCs, taken at surgery. Every receptor here comes from a male donor with early-stage non-small cell lung cancer.

This clonotype showed up many times. V is TRBV7-6 and J is TRBJ1-3; TRBD1 might be the D (5 bases). The CDR3 is made up of 18 amino acids. V lost 7 bases to trimming and J lost 0 bases, with 22 bases between them. The germline V gene encodes CDR1 SGHVS and CDR2 FNYEAQ. For the CDR3, the DNA is TGTGCCAGCACCGTTATTCCCCCTCGGGGGGTCTCTGGAAACACCATATATTTT. Translated: CASTVIPPRGVSGNTIYF.

J is TRBJ2-1 and V is TRBV20-1, with 12 nucleotides matching TRBD2. Germline V gene data show CDR1 as DFQATT and CDR2 as SNEGSKA (reference sequence). The CDR3 covers 14 residues. The V and J ends lost 3 bases and 8 bases, in that order; junction bases with no gene match: 5. The CDR3 is CSASVTSGGDEQFF. Here the CDR3 DNA reads TGCAGTGCTAGTGTGACTAGCGGGGGTGATGAGCAGTTCTTC.

In its sample, this clonotype was seen many times. The chain has TRBV9 and TRBJ2-1; no reliable D call. Trimming shortened V by 4 bases and J by 0 bases, and 5 bases separated the two germline ends. The germline V gene has CDR1 SGDLS and CDR2 YYNGEE. The CDR3 extends over 13 amino acids. CDR3 DNA: TGTGCCAGCAGCCTCGACTCCTACAATGAGCAGTTCTTC. As protein: CASSLDSYNEQFF.

Ten or more counts support this clonotype. The chain couples TRBV7-2 to TRBJ2-7; no reliable D call. Germline V lookup: CDR1 SGHTA, CDR2 FQGNSA. Trimming took off 0 bases at V and 5 bases at J, with 11 bases between the two ends. The CDR3 loop spans 14 amino acids. The CDR3 loop reads CASSLARQSHEQYF. CDR3 nucleotide sequence: TGTGCCAGCAGCTTAGCGCGCCAGTCCCACGAGCAGTACTTC.

This clonotype was counted ten times or more. V usage is TRBV2 and J usage is TRBJ1-1; D gene ambiguous. The CDR3 is 13 amino acids. Trimming left V 7 bases short and J 3 bases short, with 12 bases between. Germline assignment: CDR1 SNHLY and CDR2 FYNNEI. CDR3 sequence: CASKRELYTEAFF. The CDR3 DNA follows: TGTGCCAGCAAAAGGGAACTGTACACTGAAGCTTTCTTT.

The chain combines TRBV2 with TRBJ1-1, with TRBD1 identical over 8 bases. J was trimmed by 2 bases and V by 7 bases; bases with no gene match: 6. The CDR3 has 14 amino acids. Germline values: CDR1 SNHLY, CDR2 FYNNEI. CDR3 nucleotides: TGTGCCAGCAAGATGACAGGGGCAAACACTGAAGCTTTCTTT. Translation: CASKMTGANTEAFF.

This clonotype was detected ten times or more. The chain recombines TRBV29-1 with TRBJ1-5, with TRBD1 as a possible D gene (6 bases). The CDR3 spans 13 residues. Per the germline V gene, CDR1 is SQVTM and CDR2 is ANQGSEA. V dropped 6 bases and J dropped 3 bases, with 12 bases sitting between them. The CDR3 nucleotides read TGCAGCGTGCGGGACAACTTCAATCAGCCCCAGCATTTT. Its translation is CSVRDNFNQPQHF.

The table lists this clonotype with a few counts. The chain joins TRBV6-1 to TRBJ1-6; 9 nucleotides match TRBD1. From germline, CDR1 is MNHNS and CDR2 SASEGT. The CDR3 runs 14 residues. Trimming removed 6 bases from V and 10 bases from J; junction bases left unmatched: 7. This CDR3 is CASRQGADVSPLHF. DNA of the CDR3: TGTGCCAGCAGACAGGGGGCGGACGTCTCACCCCTCCACTTT.

This clonotype came up a few times. The chain combines TRBV6-2 or TRBV6-3 with TRBJ1-2; the D gene is possibly TRBD1 (6 bases). The germline V gene has CDR1 MNHEY and CDR2 SVGEGT. V lost 8 bases and J lost 4, with 14 bases in between. The CDR3 runs to 13 residues. In nucleotides, the CDR3 is TGTGCCAGCCGGGACGGGACACCCTATGGCTACACCTTC. As protein: CASRDGTPYGYTF.

The sample holds a few counts of this clonotype. The V gene is TRBV3-1, the J gene TRBJ1-3; TRBD1 might be the D (5 bases). V lost 7 bases, J lost 0 bases, and 16 bases lay in between. The CDR3 covers 16 residues. The germline V gene encodes CDR1 LGHDT and CDR2 YNNKEL (reference sequence). CDR3 coding DNA: TGTGCCAGCATGCTGGGACTTCCGAGCTCTGGAAACACCATATATTTT. It encodes CASMLGLPSSGNTIYF.

About this clonotype itself: A much larger clone lies one base from this, so it may be a read error. The chain carries TRBV5-1 and TRBJ2-7; TRBD1 matches at 9 bases. The V gene end was trimmed by 10 bases and the J gene end by 3 bases; junction bases not matched to a gene: 11. Germline assignment: CDR1 SGHRS and CDR2 YFSETQ. This CDR3 is built from 14 residues. CDR3: CALQRTGDLYEQYF. As DNA, the CDR3 is TGCGCCTTGCAGCGGACAGGGGACCTCTACGAGCAGTACTTC. Full variable domain (missing parts from reference TRBV5-1 and TRBJ2-7): KAGVTQTPRYLIKTRGQQVTLSCSPISGHRSVSWYQQTPGQGLQFLFEYFSETQRNKGNFPGRFSGRQFSNSRSEMNVSTLELGDSALYLCALQRTGDLYEQYFGPGTRLTVT.

This clonotype was detected many times. V is TRBV4-2 and J is TRBJ2-1; either TRBD1 or TRBD2 may fit D (5 bases each). This CDR3 region has 14 residues. V lost 0 bases, J lost 6 bases, and 9 bases lay in between. Germline CDR1 LGHNA, CDR2 YNFKEQ. This CDR3 is CASSQDRGTNEQFF. Here the CDR3 DNA reads TGTGCCAGCAGCCAAGATCGGGGCACCAATGAGCAGTTCTTC.